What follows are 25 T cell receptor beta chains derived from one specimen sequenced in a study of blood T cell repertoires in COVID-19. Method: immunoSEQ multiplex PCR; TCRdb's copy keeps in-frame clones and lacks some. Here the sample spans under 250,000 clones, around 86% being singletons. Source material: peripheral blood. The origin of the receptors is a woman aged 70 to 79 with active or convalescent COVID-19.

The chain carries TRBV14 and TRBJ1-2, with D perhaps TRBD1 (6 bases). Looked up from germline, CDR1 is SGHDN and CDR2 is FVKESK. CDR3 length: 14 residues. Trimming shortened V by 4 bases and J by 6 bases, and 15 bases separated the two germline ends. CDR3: CASSRQVSGDGYTF. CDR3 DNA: TGTGCCAGCAGCCGACAGGTCTCCGGGGATGGCTACACCTTC.

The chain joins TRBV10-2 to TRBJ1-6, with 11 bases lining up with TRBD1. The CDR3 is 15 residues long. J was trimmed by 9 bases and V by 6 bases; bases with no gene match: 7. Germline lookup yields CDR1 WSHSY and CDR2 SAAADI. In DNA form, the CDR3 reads TGCGCCAGCAGGGATCCGGGACAGGGGGTTTCACCCCTCCACTTT. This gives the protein CASRDPGQGVSPLHF.

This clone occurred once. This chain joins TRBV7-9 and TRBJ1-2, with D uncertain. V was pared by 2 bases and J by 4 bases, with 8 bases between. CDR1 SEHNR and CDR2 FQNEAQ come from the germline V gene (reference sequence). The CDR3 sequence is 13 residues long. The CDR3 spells CASSLKGGYGYTF. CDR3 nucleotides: TGTGCCAGCAGCTTAAAGGGAGGCTATGGCTACACCTTC.

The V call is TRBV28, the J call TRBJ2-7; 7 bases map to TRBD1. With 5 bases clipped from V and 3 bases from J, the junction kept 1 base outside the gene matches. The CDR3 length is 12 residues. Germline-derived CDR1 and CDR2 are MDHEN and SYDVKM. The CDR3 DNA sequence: TGTGCCAGCAGTCAGGGGGACTACGAGCAGTACTTC. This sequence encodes CASSQGDYEQYF.

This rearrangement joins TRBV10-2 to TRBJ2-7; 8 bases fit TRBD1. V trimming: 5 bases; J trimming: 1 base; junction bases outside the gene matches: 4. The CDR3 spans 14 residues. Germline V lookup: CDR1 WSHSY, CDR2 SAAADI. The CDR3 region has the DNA TGCGCCAGCAGTCCCAGACAGGGGTCCTACGAGCAGTACTTC. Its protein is CASSPRQGSYEQYF.

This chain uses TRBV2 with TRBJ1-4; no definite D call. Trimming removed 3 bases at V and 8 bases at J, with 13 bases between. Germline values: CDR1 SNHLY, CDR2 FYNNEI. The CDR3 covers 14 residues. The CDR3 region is CASSELGRGEKLFF. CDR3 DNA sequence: TGTGCCAGCAGTGAGCTGGGCCGAGGGGAAAAACTGTTTTTT.

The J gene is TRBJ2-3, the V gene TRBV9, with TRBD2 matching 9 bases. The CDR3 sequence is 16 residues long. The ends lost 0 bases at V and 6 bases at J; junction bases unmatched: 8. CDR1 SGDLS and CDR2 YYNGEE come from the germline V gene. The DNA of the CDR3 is TGTGCCAGCAGCGTAGATCGGTCTAGCGGGGTTGATACGCAGTATTTT. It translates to CASSVDRSSGVDTQYF.

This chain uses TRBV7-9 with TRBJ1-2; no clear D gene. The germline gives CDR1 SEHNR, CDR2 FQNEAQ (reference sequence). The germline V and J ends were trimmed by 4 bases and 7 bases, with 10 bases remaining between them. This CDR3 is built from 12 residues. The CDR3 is CASSYAGVGYTF. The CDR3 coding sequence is TGTGCCAGCAGCTACGCCGGGGTTGGCTACACCTTC.

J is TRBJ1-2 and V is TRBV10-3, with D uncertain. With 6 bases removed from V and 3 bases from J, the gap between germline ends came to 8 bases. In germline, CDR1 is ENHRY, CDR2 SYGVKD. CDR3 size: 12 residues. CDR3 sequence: CAIRRNDYGYTF. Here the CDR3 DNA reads TGTGCCATCAGGAGGAACGACTATGGCTACACCTTC.

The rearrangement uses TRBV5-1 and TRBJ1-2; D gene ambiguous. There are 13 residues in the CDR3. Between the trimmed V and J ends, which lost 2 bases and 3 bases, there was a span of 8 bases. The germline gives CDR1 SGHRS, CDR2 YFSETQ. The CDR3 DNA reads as TGCGCCAGCAGCTTAAAGGCGGACTATGGCTACACCTTC. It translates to CASSLKADYGYTF.

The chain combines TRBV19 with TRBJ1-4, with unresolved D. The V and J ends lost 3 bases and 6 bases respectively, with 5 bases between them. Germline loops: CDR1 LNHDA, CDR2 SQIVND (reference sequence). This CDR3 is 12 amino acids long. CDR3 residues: CASSILDEKLFF. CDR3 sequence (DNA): TGTGCCAGTAGTATTCTAGATGAAAAACTGTTTTTT.

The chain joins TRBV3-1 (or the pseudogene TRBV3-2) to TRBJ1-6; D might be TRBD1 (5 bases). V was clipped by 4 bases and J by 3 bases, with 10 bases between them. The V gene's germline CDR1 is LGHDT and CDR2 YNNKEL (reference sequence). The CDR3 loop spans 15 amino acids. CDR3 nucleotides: TGTGCCAGCAGCCCGGGGGAAATCTATAATTCACCCCTCCACTTT. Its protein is CASSPGEIYNSPLHF.

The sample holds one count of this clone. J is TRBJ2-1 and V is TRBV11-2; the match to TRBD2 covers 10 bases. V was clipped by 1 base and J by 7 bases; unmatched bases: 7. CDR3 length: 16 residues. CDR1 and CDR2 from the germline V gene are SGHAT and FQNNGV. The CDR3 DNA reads TGTGCCAGCAGCTTAGTTTTACTAGCGGGGTTTAATGAGCAGTTCTTC. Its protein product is CASSLVLLAGFNEQFF.

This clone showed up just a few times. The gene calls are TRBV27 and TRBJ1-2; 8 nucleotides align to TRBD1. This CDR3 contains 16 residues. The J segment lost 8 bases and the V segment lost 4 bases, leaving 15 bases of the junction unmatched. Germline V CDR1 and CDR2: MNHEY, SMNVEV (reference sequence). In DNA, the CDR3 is TGTGCCAGCAGTTACACCCTGGGGGACAGGTTGCAAGGCTACACCTTC. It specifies CASSYTLGDRLQGYTF.

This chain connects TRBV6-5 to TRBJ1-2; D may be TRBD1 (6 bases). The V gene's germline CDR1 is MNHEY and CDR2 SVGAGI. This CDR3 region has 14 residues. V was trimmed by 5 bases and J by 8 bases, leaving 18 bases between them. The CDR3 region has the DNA TGTGCCAGCAGTCCCCGGGACACCAGGTCGGGCTACACCTTC. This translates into CASSPRDTRSGYTF.

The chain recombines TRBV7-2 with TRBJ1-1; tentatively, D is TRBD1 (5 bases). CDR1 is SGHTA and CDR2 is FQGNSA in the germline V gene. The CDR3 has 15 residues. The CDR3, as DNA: TGTGCATCCCGAGTGGGGCCTCTCTCCCACACTGAAGCTTTCTTT. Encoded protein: CASRVGPLSHTEAFF.

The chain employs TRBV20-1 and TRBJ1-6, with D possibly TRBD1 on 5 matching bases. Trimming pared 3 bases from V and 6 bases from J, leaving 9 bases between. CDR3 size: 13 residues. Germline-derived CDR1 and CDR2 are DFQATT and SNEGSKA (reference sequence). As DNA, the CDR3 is TGCAGTGCTAGTCTGGGGGGTAATTCACCCCTCCACTTT. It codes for CSASLGGNSPLHF.

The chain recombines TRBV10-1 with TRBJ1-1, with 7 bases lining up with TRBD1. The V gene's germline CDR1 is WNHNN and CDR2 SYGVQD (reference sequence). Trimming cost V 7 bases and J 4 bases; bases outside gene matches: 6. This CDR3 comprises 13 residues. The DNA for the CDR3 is TGCGCCAGCACTACAGGGGTGGGCACTGAAGCTTTCTTT. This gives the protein CASTTGVGTEAFF.

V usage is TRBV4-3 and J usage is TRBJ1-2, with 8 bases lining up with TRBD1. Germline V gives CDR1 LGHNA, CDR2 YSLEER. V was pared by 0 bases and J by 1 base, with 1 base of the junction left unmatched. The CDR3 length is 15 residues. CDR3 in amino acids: CASSQDGQGNYGYTF. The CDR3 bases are TGCGCCAGCAGCCAAGATGGACAGGGTAACTATGGCTACACCTTC.

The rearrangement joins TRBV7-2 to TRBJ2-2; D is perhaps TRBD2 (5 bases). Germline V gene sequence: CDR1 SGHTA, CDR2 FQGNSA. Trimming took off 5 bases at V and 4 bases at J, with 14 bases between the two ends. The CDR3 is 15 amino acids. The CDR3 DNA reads TGTGCCAGCAGCCCTCCCGGGGTGGGCACCGGGGAGCTGTTTTTT. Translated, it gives CASSPPGVGTGELFF.

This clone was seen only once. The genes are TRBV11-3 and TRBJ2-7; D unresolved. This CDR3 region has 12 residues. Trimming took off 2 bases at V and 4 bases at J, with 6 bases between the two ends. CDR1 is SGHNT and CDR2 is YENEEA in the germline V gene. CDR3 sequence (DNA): TGTGCCAGCAGCTTACAGAATTACGAGCAGTACTTC. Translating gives CASSLQNYEQYF.

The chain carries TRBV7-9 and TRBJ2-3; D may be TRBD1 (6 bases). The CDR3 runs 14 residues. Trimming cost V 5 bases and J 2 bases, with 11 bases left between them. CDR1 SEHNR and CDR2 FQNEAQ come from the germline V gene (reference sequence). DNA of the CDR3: TGTGCCAGCAGCCCCGGACAGTACACAGATACGCAGTATTTT. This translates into CASSPGQYTDTQYF. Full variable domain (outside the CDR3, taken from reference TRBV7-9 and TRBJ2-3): DTGVSQNPRHKITKRGQNVTFRCDPISEHNRLYWYRQTLGQGPEFLTYFQNEAQLEKSRLLSDRFSAERPKGSFSTLEIQRTEQGDSAMYLCASSPGQYTDTQYFGPGTRLTVL.

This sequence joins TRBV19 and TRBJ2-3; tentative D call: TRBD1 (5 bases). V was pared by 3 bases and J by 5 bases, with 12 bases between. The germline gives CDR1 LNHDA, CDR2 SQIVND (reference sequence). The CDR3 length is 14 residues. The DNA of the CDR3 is TGTGCCAGTAGTATGCAGGGTGGGGTAGATACGCAGTATTTT. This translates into CASSMQGGVDTQYF.

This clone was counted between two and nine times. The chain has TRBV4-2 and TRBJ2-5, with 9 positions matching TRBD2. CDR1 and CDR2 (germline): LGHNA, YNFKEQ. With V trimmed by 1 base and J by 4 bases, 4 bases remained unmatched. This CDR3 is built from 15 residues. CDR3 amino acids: CASSQASGGRETQYF. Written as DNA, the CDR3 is TGTGCCAGCAGCCAAGCCAGCGGGGGGCGAGAGACCCAGTACTTC.

The CDR3 DNA is TGCGCCACCGCTGGGACTAGCGGATACAACAATGAGCAGTTCTTC. Translated: CATAGTSGYNNEQFF. The chain links TRBV5-1 to TRBJ2-1; 11 nucleotides line up with TRBD2. V was clipped by 9 bases and J by 5 bases; unmatched bases: 10. Germline assignment: CDR1 SGHRS and CDR2 YFSETQ. This CDR3 spans 15 amino acids. The full variable domain, rest sourced from reference TRBV5-1 and TRBJ2-1, is KAGVTQTPRYLIKTRGQQVTLSCSPISGHRSVSWYQQTPGQGLQFLFEYFSETQRNKGNFPGRFSGRQFSNSRSEMNVSTLELGDSALYLCATAGTSGYNNEQFFGPGTRLTVL.